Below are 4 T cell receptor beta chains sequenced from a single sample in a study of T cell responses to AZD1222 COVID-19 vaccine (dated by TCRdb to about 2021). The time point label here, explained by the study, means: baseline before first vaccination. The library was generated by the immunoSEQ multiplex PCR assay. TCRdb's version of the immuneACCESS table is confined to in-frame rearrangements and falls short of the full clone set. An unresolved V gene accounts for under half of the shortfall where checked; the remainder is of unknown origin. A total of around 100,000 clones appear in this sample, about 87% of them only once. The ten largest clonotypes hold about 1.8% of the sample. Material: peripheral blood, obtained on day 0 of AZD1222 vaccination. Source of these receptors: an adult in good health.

The CDR3 here is CASSHSYEQYF. CDR3 bases: TGTGCCAGCAGCCACTCCTACGAGCAGTACTTC. The chain is built from TRBV7-9 and TRBJ2-7; D call uncertain. Germline loops: CDR1 SEHNR, CDR2 FQNEAQ (reference sequence). This CDR3 has 11 residues. V was trimmed by 5 bases and J by 0 bases, leaving 2 bases between them.

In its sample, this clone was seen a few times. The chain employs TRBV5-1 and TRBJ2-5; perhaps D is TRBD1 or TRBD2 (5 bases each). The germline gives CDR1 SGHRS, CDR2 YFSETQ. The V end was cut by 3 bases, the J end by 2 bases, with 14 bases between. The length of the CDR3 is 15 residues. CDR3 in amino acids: CASSSGTPDQETQYF. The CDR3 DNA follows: TGCGCCAGCAGCTCCGGGACCCCGGATCAAGAGACCCAGTACTTC.

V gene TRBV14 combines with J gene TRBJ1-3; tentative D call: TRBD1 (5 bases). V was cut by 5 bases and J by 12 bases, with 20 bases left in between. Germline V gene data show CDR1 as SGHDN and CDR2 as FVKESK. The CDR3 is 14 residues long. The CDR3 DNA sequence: TGTGCCAGCAGCTTAAGTTGGGGCGGGACTCTCATATATTTT. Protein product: CASSLSWGGTLIYF.

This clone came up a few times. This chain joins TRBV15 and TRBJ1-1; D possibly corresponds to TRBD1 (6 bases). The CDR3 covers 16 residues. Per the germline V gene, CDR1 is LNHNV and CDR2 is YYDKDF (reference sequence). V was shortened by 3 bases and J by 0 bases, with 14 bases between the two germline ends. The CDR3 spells CATSRLQGLMNTEAFF. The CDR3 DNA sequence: TGTGCCACCAGCAGGCTGCAGGGGCTTATGAACACTGAAGCTTTCTTT.